These 8 T cell receptor beta chains came from one sample sequenced in a study of T cells after yellow fever vaccination. One entry per CDR3 protein results from TCRdb running MiXCR on the 5' RACE reads. The sample has a few hundred thousand distinct CDR3 sequences; approximately 10% are singletons. The sample consisted of CD4+ T cells sorted from PBMCs, taken 5 days after the yellow fever booster vaccination. These receptors were taken from a man younger than 30 who received the YFV17D yellow fever vaccine.

This clonotype was counted a few times. The chain is built from TRBV20-1 and TRBJ2-3; 11 bases fit TRBD2. Germline V gene sequence: CDR1 DFQATT, CDR2 SNEGSKA (reference sequence). Trimming took 4 bases from V and 5 from J; bases not matched to a gene: 8. The CDR3 totals 15 residues. The CDR3 region is CSAISLSGGEDTQYF. The DNA of the CDR3 is TGCAGTGCTATCTCTCTTAGCGGGGGGGAAGATACGCAGTATTTT.

Many counts were recorded for this clonotype. The chain has TRBV5-1 and TRBJ2-3; D possibly corresponds to TRBD2 (5 bases). CDR3 length: 16 residues. The V and J ends lost 0 bases and 1 base respectively, with 12 bases between them. The germline V gene encodes CDR1 SGHRS and CDR2 YFSETQ. CDR3 bases: TGCGCCAGCAGCTTGGCCCCTAGCCTGGGCACAGATACGCAGTATTTT. Translating gives CASSLAPSLGTDTQYF.

This clonotype has only a few counts. V and J are TRBV12-3 or TRBV12-4 and TRBJ2-5, with D tentatively TRBD1 (5 bases). V gave up 7 bases and J gave up 3 bases, with 12 bases separating them. The CDR3 is made up of 13 amino acids. The DNA for the CDR3 is TGTGCCAGCACCCTAGGCAGGGAAGAGACCCAGTACTTC. Translation: CASTLGREETQYF.

Comments on this clonotype: A much bigger clone sits one base away, suggesting this may be a read error. This rearrangement joins TRBV4-1 to TRBJ2-7, with D possibly TRBD1 on 6 matching bases. CDR1 is MGHRA and CDR2 is YSYEKL in the germline V gene. This CDR3 region has 15 residues. V was pared by 0 bases and J by 4 bases, with 13 bases between. CDR3 nucleotide sequence: TGCGCCAGCAGCCAAGACAGGGGCGGATTATACGAGCAGTACTTC. Residues: CASSQDRGGLYEQYF.

The chain couples TRBV7-2 to TRBJ1-5; D not resolved. Looked up from germline, CDR1 is SGHTA and CDR2 is FQGNSA. V was shortened by 9 bases and J by 5 bases, with 14 bases between the two germline ends. This CDR3 comprises 13 residues. The CDR3 reads CASAEGLDQPQHF. Here the CDR3 DNA reads TGTGCCAGTGCTGAGGGTTTAGATCAGCCCCAGCATTTT.

This clonotype was counted many times. The V gene is TRBV5-1, the J gene TRBJ2-7; tentatively, D is TRBD1 (5 bases). The CDR3 covers 15 residues. Germline lookup yields CDR1 SGHRS and CDR2 YFSETQ. V was pared by 4 bases and J by 6 bases, with 20 bases between. In nucleotides, the CDR3 is TGCGCCAGCAGCCATCTAGACAGTTTCTACGGCGAGCAGTACGTC. Translated: CASSHLDSFYGEQYV.

This clonotype was seen more than once but under ten times. Here the CDR3 DNA reads TGTGCCTGGAGTGTACCTAGCGGGGGGGTATACAATGAGCAGTTCTTC. As protein: CAWSVPSGGVYNEQFF. The chain uses TRBV30 and TRBJ2-1; 12 nucleotides line up with TRBD2. V was pared by 0 bases and J by 4 bases, with 4 bases of the junction left unmatched. The CDR3 is 16 amino acids. Germline V lookup: CDR1 GTSNPN, CDR2 SVGIG (reference sequence).

This clonotype has more than one count but fewer than ten. The chain is built from TRBV5-1 and TRBJ2-3; TRBD2 agrees at 9 bases. There are 16 residues in the CDR3. The V gene end was trimmed by 1 base and the J gene end by 0 bases; junction bases not matched to a gene: 3. From germline, CDR1 is SGHRS and CDR2 YFSETQ. This CDR3 reads CASSLLLAGSTDTQYF. The CDR3 DNA reads as TGCGCCAGCAGCTTGCTCCTAGCGGGGAGCACAGATACGCAGTATTTT.